The table lists the clone carrying this TCR beta chain with many counts. Its specificity is unknown. Researchers took RNA transcripts and amplified the TCR beta CDR3 regions from them. First-round RT-PCR targeting the TCR CDR3 was performed with the HTBI primer set. From the multiplex PCR reads, TCRdb called clonotypes with MiXCR, one entry per CDR3 protein. This table has about 530,000 distinct CDR3 sequences, more than 15% appearing once. Thyroid ultrasound and orbital computed tomography, with clinical symptoms and serum thyroxine and TRAb, informed diagnoses. The record originates from a study of T cells in Graves' hyperthyroidism and ophthalmopathy. Findings of the study overall: Researchers found most expanded thyroid clonotypes above 0.001 in blood as well. In validation, the model predicted ophthalmopathy. These predictions came a median about 6.5 months before onset. Ophthalmopathy stood apart from stable hyperthyroidism in a 13 V-J model.

This CDR3 region has 15 residues. Germline V gives CDR1 SGHRS, CDR2 YFSETQ. With 2 bases removed from V and 6 bases from J, the gap between germline ends came to 14 bases. The rearrangement links TRBV5-1 to TRBJ1-4; tentatively, D is TRBD1 (5 bases). Specimen: blood. The source of this sequence is a woman aged 18-35 years with Graves' ophthalmopathy. The CDR3 nucleotides read TGCGCCAGCAGCTTCAATTGGGGAGGGGATGAAAAACTGTTTTTT. Its protein is CASSFNWGGDEKLFF.